This T cell receptor beta chain was profiled in a study of blood T cell repertoires in COVID-19. Study-level information: Italy, Spain and the United States were the sources of the convalescent and acute COVID-19 samples. PBMCs, B-cell-depleted T cells, or T cells were the source of the cDNA or gDNA that made up the material.

Per the authors' pipeline: How many nucleated cells were present was estimated from reference gene primer amplification. Sequencing used immunoSEQ multiplex PCR; TCRdb keeps in-frame clones, though not all of them. D and trimming were read from the DNA, whereas the V and J calls and clone size are those reported in that table. The sample yields 35,000 to 50,000 clones, over 75% seen once. CDR3 length equals 16 residues. Germline V gene data show CDR1 as WNHNN and CDR2 as SYGVQD (reference sequence). V was shortened by 2 bases and J by 1 base, with 14 bases between the two germline ends. The genes are TRBV10-1 and TRBJ2-5; the D gene is possibly TRBD2 (6 bases). Sequenced sample: peripheral blood. This TCR was sampled from a human donor in a cohort sampled during active COVID-19. The CDR3 DNA sequence: TGCGCCAGCAGTGAGCGTTGGGGGGACCCCCAAGAGACCCAGTACTTC. Protein sequence: CASSERWGDPQETQYF.